This passage covers 17 T cell receptor beta chains from one sample sequenced in a study of blood T cell repertoires in COVID-19. Using immunoSEQ multiplex PCR, the repertoire was profiled, and TCRdb retains in-frame clones only, with some absent. The data contain a few hundred thousand clones, 90% of them singletons. The specimen was peripheral blood. These receptor sequences come from a woman in her fifties or sixties with COVID-19, enrolled during active disease.

V gene TRBV9 combines with J gene TRBJ2-7; 13 positions agree with TRBD2. V lost 3 bases and J lost 0; bases outside the gene matches: 3. The CDR3 runs 16 residues. CDR1 is SGDLS, CDR2 YYNGEE, per germline. The CDR3 reads CASSEGLAGSSYEQYF. The CDR3 DNA is TGTGCCAGCAGCGAGGGACTAGCGGGGAGCTCCTACGAGCAGTACTTC.

This clone was observed a single time. The V gene is TRBV27, the J gene TRBJ1-1; 9 nucleotides match TRBD1. The V and J ends lost 4 bases and 0 bases, in that order; junction bases with no gene match: 3. From germline, CDR1 is MNHEY and CDR2 SMNVEV (reference sequence). The CDR3 contains 15 residues. Here the CDR3 DNA reads TGTGCCAGCAGTTCACAGGGGGCTATGAACACTGAAGCTTTCTTT. Amino acid sequence: CASSSQGAMNTEAFF.

As to this clone: This specimen includes other DNA sequences encoding the same CDR3. The chain couples TRBV5-4 to TRBJ2-7; 12 bases fit TRBD1. Losses at the gene ends were 2 bases for V and 5 bases for J; bases not matched to a gene: 5. Germline-derived CDR1 and CDR2 are SGHNT and YYREEE (reference sequence). The length of the CDR3 is 15 residues. The CDR3, as DNA: TGTGCCAGCAGCTTACCGGGACAGGGGGCCCACGAGCAGTACTTC. Its protein product is CASSLPGQGAHEQYF.

This clone was found once. V usage is TRBV6-2 or TRBV6-3 and J usage is TRBJ1-2; D is possibly TRBD1 (6 bases). The CDR3 runs 14 residues. Trimming removed 0 bases at V and 4 bases at J, with 9 bases between. Germline CDR1 MNHEY, CDR2 SVGEGT. CDR3 protein: CASSYSRGIYGYTF. The CDR3, as DNA: TGTGCCAGCAGTTACTCCAGGGGAATCTATGGCTACACCTTC.

The gene calls are TRBV4-2 and TRBJ2-3; D ambiguous. Trimming took off 3 bases at V and 5 bases at J, with 9 bases between the two ends. In germline, CDR1 is LGHNA, CDR2 YNFKEQ. There are 13 residues in the CDR3. This chain's CDR3 is CASSQQGGDTQYF. CDR3 nucleotide sequence: TGTGCCAGCAGCCAGCAAGGCGGAGATACGCAGTATTTT.

The table lists this clone with a count of one. V usage is TRBV7-8 and J usage is TRBJ1-2; possibly TRBD1 for D (5 bases). Germline V CDR1 and CDR2: SGHVS, FQNEAQ. The CDR3 has 17 residues. Trimming left V 1 base short and J 3 bases short, with 18 bases between. CDR3 nucleotide sequence: TGTGCCAGCAGCTTAGTTACGGGCCCAGGGAATCACTATGGCTACACCTTC. Translated: CASSLVTGPGNHYGYTF.

The J gene is TRBJ1-2, the V gene TRBV3-1 (or the pseudogene TRBV3-2); maybe TRBD1 (5 bases). Germline V CDR1 and CDR2: LGHDT, YNNKEL (reference sequence). V was clipped by 4 bases and J by 4 bases, with 16 bases between them. This CDR3 contains 15 residues. CDR3 sequence: CASSPPGWGVYGYTF. The CDR3 DNA reads TGTGCCAGCAGCCCACCCGGTTGGGGCGTCTATGGCTACACCTTC.

This chain links TRBV7-2 with TRBJ1-6, with D hard to call. This CDR3 has 13 amino acids. Germline CDR1 SGHTA, CDR2 FQGNSA. V lost 1 base to trimming and J lost 8 bases, with 6 bases between them. The CDR3 DNA sequence: TGTGCCAGCAGCTTAGTCGTAGATTCACCCCTCCACTTT. It yields the protein CASSLVVDSPLHF.

The chain uses TRBV6-5 and TRBJ2-5, with 7 bases matching TRBD2. V lost 11 bases to trimming and J lost 5 bases; unmatched junction nucleotides: 11. Germline V gene lookup returns CDR1 MNHEY and CDR2 SVGAGI. This CDR3 is built from 13 residues. CDR3 nucleotide sequence: TGTGCCCACCGGGGCGGGGGTGAGGAGACCCAGTACTTC. Protein: CAHRGGGEETQYF.

The chain links TRBV29-1 to TRBJ1-2, with D possibly matching TRBD1 (6 bases). CDR1 and CDR2 (germline): SQVTM, ANQGSEA. V lost 6 bases and J lost 1, with 15 bases in between. The CDR3 has 14 residues. CDR3 in DNA: TGCAGCGTGGTAGATAAGGGGGATAACTATGGCTACACCTTC. Encoded protein: CSVVDKGDNYGYTF.

The rearrangement uses TRBV6-4 and TRBJ1-2; a possible D gene is TRBD1 (5 bases). V was pared by 4 bases and J by 1 base, with 16 bases between. Germline loops: CDR1 MRHNA, CDR2 SNTAGT. The CDR3 has 16 residues. CDR3 bases: TGTGCCAGCAGTGCCGGGGGTGCGTATGATAACTATGGCTACACCTTC. This sequence encodes CASSAGGAYDNYGYTF.

The chain is built from TRBV6-4 and TRBJ2-2, with TRBD2 as a possible D gene (6 bases). V lost 5 bases and J lost 6, with 10 bases in between. The length of the CDR3 is 13 residues. Germline assignment: CDR1 MRHNA and CDR2 SNTAGT. CDR3 loop: CASSREAAGELFF. As DNA, the CDR3 is TGTGCCAGCAGTAGGGAGGCTGCCGGGGAGCTGTTTTTT.

The rearrangement links TRBV7-3 to TRBJ1-5; D might be TRBD1 (5 bases). V shed 3 bases and J shed 4 bases, with 7 bases lying between them. Germline CDR1 SGHTA, CDR2 FQGTGA. The CDR3 totals 13 residues. Here the CDR3 reads CASSFDRNQPQHF. CDR3 DNA sequence: TGTGCCAGCAGCTTCGACAGAAATCAGCCCCAGCATTTT.

The rearrangement uses TRBV7-9 and TRBJ2-2; 9 positions match TRBD1. The CDR3 is 15 amino acids. Trimming removed 4 bases from V and 4 bases from J; junction bases left unmatched: 4. Per the germline V gene, CDR1 is SEHNR and CDR2 is FQNEAQ (reference sequence). The CDR3 sequence is CASSSGTGSTGELFF. In DNA form, the CDR3 reads TGTGCCAGCAGCTCGGGGACAGGGAGCACCGGGGAGCTGTTTTTT.

This rearrangement joins TRBV9 to TRBJ1-1, with 8 bases aligning to TRBD1. The V segment lost 4 bases and the J segment 4 bases; nucleotides outside the gene matches: 6. This CDR3 has 14 residues. The germline V gene has CDR1 SGDLS and CDR2 YYNGEE. CDR3 DNA: TGTGCCAGCAGCCCACGACAGGGGAGCACTGAAGCTTTCTTT. Encoded protein: CASSPRQGSTEAFF.

The chain uses TRBV4-1 and TRBJ2-5, with TRBD2 identical over 7 bases. Looked up from germline, CDR1 is MGHRA and CDR2 is YSYEKL. The CDR3 is 13 amino acids. V was clipped by 5 bases and J by 3 bases; unmatched bases: 3. As DNA, the CDR3 is TGCGCCAGCAGCGGCCTAGCGGAAGAGACCCAGTACTTC. Amino acid sequence: CASSGLAEETQYF.

DNA of the CDR3: TGTGCCAGTAGTATTTCCGGGGCTAGCGGGGTCCAAGAGACCCAGTACTTC. Its protein product is CASSISGASGVQETQYF. This rearrangement joins TRBV19 to TRBJ2-5; the match to TRBD2 covers 9 bases. Germline assignment: CDR1 LNHDA and CDR2 SQIVND (reference sequence). The CDR3 is 17 amino acids. The J segment lost 1 base and the V segment lost 3 bases, leaving 9 bases of the junction unmatched.